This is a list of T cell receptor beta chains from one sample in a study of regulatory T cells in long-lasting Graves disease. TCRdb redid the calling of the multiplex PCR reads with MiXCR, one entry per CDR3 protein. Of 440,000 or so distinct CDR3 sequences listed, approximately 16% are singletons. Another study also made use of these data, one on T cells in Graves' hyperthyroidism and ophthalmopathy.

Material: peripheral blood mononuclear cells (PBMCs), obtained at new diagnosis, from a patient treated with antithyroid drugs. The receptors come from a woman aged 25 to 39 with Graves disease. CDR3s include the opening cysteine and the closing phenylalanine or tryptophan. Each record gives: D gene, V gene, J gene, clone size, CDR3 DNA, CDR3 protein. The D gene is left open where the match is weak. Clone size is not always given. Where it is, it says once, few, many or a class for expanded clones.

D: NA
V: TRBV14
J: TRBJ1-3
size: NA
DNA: TGTGCCAGCAGCCAAGTATCTCCGGGATCTGGAAACACCATATATTTT
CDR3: CASSQVSPGSGNTIYF

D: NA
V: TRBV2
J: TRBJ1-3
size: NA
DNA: TGTGCCAGCGTGCAGATCAGACAGCCAGGAAACACCATATATTTT
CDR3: CASVQIRQPGNTIYF

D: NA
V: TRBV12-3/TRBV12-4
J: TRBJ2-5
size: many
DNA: TGTGCCAGCAGCCTCGGGTCGGCGGAGACCCAGTACTTC
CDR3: CASSLGSAETQYF

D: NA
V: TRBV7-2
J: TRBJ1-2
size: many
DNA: TGTGCCAGCAGCTCCAATACTAACTATGGCTACACCTTC
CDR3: CASSSNTNYGYTF

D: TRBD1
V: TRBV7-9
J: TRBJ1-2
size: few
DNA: TGTGCCAGCAGCAGGGGACAGGGGGATGGTAGCTACACCTTC
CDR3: CASSRGQGDGSYTF

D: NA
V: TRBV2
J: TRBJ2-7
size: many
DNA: TGTGCCAGCGTGACTAGTAACGCCTACGAGCAGTACTTC
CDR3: CASVTSNAYEQYF

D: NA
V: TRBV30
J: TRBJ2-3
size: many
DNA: TGTGCCTGGACCCGACTCGGAGATACGCAGTATTTT
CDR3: CAWTRLGDTQYF

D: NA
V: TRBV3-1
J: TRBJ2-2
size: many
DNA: TGTGCCAGCAGCCAGCTATACCGGGTTTCCACCAAGGCCGGGGAGCTGTTTTTT
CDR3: CASSQLYRVSTKAGELFF

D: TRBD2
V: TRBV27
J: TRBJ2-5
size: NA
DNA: TGTGCCAGCAGCCCCGTCCTGGGTAGCGGGAGGGCCGTAGGGGAGACCCAGTACTTC
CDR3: CASSPVLGSGRAVGETQYF

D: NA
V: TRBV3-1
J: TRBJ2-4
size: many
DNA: TGTGCCAGCAGCGAGATAGCGGGGACAGTAGCCAAAAACATTCAGTACTTC
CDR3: CASSEIAGTVAKNIQYF

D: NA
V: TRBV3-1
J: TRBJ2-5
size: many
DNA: TGTGCCAGCAGCCAATTAAAGACCCAGTACTTC
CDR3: CASSQLKTQYF

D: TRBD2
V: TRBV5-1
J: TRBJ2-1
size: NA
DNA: TGCGCCAGCAGCCTTTTCGGGGCGGGAGATCTGAATGAGCAGTTCTTC
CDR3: CASSLFGAGDLNEQFF

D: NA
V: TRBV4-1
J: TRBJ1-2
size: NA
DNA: TGCGCCAGCAGCCAACAAGTGCCGGGGACAATGGGAACTGGCTACACCTTC
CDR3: CASSQQVPGTMGTGYTF

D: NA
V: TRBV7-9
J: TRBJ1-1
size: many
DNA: TGTGCCAGCAGCCAGTCGGAGGGCGTGAACACTGAAGCTTTCTTT
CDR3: CASSQSEGVNTEAFF

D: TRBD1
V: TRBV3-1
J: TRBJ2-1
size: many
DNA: TGTGCCAGCAGCCGAGGACAGGCCAAAACGCAGTTCTTC
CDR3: CASSRGQAKTQFF

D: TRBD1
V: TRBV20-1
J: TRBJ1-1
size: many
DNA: TGCAGTGCCCCCCCACTAGGACAGGGAAACCCGAACACTGAAGCTTTCTTT
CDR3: CSAPPLGQGNPNTEAFF

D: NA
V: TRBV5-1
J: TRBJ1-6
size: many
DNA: TGCGCCAGCAGCTTGGCCGATGAATCACCCCTCCACTTT
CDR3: CASSLADESPLHF

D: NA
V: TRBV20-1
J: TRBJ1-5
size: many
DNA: TGCAGTGCCAAAACAGGGCTGGGAGCCAATCAGCCCCAGCATTTT
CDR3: CSAKTGLGANQPQHF

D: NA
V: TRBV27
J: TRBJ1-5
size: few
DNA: TGTGCCAGCAGTTTATTGCCGGGGAACAATCAGCCCCAGCATTTT
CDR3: CASSLLPGNNQPQHF

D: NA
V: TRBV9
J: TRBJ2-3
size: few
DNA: TGTGCCAGCAGCGATGTGGGAAGGGGCACAGATACGCAGTATTTT
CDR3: CASSDVGRGTDTQYF

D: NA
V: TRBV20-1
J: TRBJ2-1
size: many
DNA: TGCAGTGTCCCGCGGGACGAGTACAATGAGCAGTTCTTC
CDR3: CSVPRDEYNEQFF

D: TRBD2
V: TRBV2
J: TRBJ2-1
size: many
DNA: TGTGCCAGCAGGCCCAATCGGGCTAGCGGGAGGAATGAGCAGTTCTTC
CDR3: CASRPNRASGRNEQFF

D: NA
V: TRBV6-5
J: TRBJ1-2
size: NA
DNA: TGTGCCAGCAGTTACCCAGACCGGGCCTATGGCTACACCTTC
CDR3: CASSYPDRAYGYTF

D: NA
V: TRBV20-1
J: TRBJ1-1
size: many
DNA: TGCAGTGCTAGACGGGTAGGGGTGAACACTGAAGCTTTCTTT
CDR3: CSARRVGVNTEAFF

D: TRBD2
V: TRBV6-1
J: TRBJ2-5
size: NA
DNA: TGTGCCAGCAGTAAGGGACTAGCGGGAGGCTCAGAAGAGACCCAGTACTTC
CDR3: CASSKGLAGGSEETQYF

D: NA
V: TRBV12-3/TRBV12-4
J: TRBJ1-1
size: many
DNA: TGTGCCAGCATAAACGGCTACAGCATGAACACTGAAGCTTTCTTT
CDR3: CASINGYSMNTEAFF

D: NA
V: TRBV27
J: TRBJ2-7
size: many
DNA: TGTGCCAGCAGCCGGGACGGGCCCTACGAGCAGTACTTC
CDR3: CASSRDGPYEQYF

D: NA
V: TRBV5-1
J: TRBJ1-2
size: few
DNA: TGCGCCAGCAGCTTGACAGGAAAAAGACTCTATGGCTACACCTTC
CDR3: CASSLTGKRLYGYTF

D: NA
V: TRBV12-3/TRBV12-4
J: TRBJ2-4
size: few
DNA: TGTGCCAGCAGTTTACAGGGGGGAGCCAAAAACATTCAGTACTTC
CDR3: CASSLQGGAKNIQYF

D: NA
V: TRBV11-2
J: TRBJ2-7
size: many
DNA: TGTGCCAGCAGCTTTTCGACTCCCACCTCCTACGAGCAGTACTTC
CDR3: CASSFSTPTSYEQYF

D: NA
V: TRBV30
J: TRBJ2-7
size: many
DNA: TGTGCCTGGAGTACCGGGACCTCCTACGAGCAGTACTTC
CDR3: CAWSTGTSYEQYF

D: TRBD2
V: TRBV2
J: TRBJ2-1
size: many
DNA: TGTGCCAGCACTCCGGGACTAGCTGGAGGGGGGAATGAGCAGTTCTTC
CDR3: CASTPGLAGGGNEQFF

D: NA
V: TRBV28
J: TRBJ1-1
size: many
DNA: TGTGCCAGCAGTTTTAACCAGCCGCCGGAAGCTTTCTTT
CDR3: CASSFNQPPEAFF

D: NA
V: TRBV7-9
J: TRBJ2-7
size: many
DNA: TGTGCCAGCAGCTGGGGCGATTTCCTTCGCCCTCTTTGGGGCTACGAGCAGTACTTC
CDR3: CASSWGDFLRPLWGYEQYF

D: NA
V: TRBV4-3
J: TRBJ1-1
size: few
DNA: TGCGCCAGCAGCCAACTTTTGGGGCCTGAAGCTTTCTTT
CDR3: CASSQLLGPEAFF

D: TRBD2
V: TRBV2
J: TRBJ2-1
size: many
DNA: TGTGCCAGCAGCACTAGCGGGACCAACTACAATGAGCAGTTCTTC
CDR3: CASSTSGTNYNEQFF

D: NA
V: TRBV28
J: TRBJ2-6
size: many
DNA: TGTGCCAGCAGTTTACACTCTGGGGCCAACGTCCTGACTTTC
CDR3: CASSLHSGANVLTF

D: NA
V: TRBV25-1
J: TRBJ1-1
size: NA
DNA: TGTGCCAGCAGCCACCACCCGAACACTGAAGCTTTCTTT
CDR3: CASSHHPNTEAFF

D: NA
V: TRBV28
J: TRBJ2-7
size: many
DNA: TGTGCCAGCATGAGGACATCAATATGGAAAACCTCCTACGAGCAGTACTTC
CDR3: CASMRTSIWKTSYEQYF

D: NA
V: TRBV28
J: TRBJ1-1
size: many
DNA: TGTGCCAGCAGAATTCTAGCGAACACTGAAGCTTTCTTT
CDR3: CASRILANTEAFF

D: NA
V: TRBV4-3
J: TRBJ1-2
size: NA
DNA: TGCGCCAGCAGCCAAGACAGCGGGTTTGGCTACACCTTC
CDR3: CASSQDSGFGYTF

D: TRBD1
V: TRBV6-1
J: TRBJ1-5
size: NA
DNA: TGTGCCAGCAGTCCCGAGACAGGGGTCCCTCAGCCCCAGCATTTT
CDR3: CASSPETGVPQPQHF

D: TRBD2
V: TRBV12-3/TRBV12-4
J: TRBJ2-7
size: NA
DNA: TGTGCCAGCAGCTTCCAGCGGGAGATCTCCTACGAGCAGTACTTC
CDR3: CASSFQREISYEQYF